This T cell receptor beta chain was identified during a study of cytomegalovirus exposure and HLA in healthy donors. Study results and limitations: In a later analysis, at a false discovery rate of 0.05, over 15,000 TCR beta sequences were associated with HLA alleles. The study listed some 160 cytomegalovirus-associated TCR beta chains.

Turning to this clone: Its antigen is currently unknown.

Primers: 60 Vbeta forward and 13 Jbeta reverse. Clones were read by immunoSEQ multiplex PCR, and TCRdb kept only the in-frame ones, dropping some. The sample has more than 150,000 clones, around 81% seen once. The V end was cut by 4 bases, the J end by 0 bases, with 17 bases between. The CDR3 runs 17 residues. Germline CDR1 SGHRS, CDR2 YFSETQ. Source material: PBMCs. The source is a woman under 30 in good health and CMV-seropositive. The rearrangement uses TRBV5-1 and TRBJ1-3; a weak D match, TRBD1 (6 bases). Here the CDR3 DNA reads TGCGCCAGCAGCCGAAACCCAGGGGACCGCTCTGGAAACACCATATATTTT. This encodes CASSRNPGDRSGNTIYF.